The 22 T cell receptor beta chains presented below share a single source sample, sequenced in a study of molecular identifiers for immune sequencing clone quantification. A single record per CDR3 protein comes from TCRdb applying MiXCR to the PCR reads. Of 70,000 to 95,000 distinct CDR3 sequences in the sample, roughly 20% were seen once. The specimen was naive CD8+ T cells from blood, with Jurkat cell RNA spiked in. Subset in this sample: FACS-sorted CD8+CD4-CCR7+CD45RA+ naive T cells. Source of these receptors: a human donor in good health. Some libraries in this study had Jurkat cell RNA spiked in.

Many counts were recorded for this clonotype. V and J are TRBV11-2 and TRBJ2-7; 8 bases are shared with TRBD2. The CDR3 has 15 amino acids. With 0 bases clipped from V and 2 bases from J, the junction kept 3 bases outside the gene matches. Germline CDR1 SGHAT, CDR2 FQNNGV. CDR3 nucleotide sequence: TGTGCCAGCAGCTTAGAGGTGCGGGGGGCCTACGAGCAGTACTTC. Protein sequence: CASSLEVRGAYEQYF.

Remarks on this clonotype: This may come from a read error, since a much larger clone is one base off. The chain joins TRBV25-1 to TRBJ1-2; the D is unclear. CDR1 MGHDK and CDR2 SYGVNS come from the germline V gene. Trimming removed 3 bases from V and 4 bases from J, with 9 bases in between. The CDR3 length is 13 residues. The CDR3 DNA sequence: TGTGCCAGCAGTGACAGGCCTCGCTATGGCTACACCTTC. Protein sequence: CASSDRPRYGYTF.

In its sample, this clonotype was seen many times. The chain joins TRBV27 to TRBJ1-5; D gene unclear. The CDR3 loop spans 12 amino acids. CDR1 is MNHEY and CDR2 is SMNVEV in the germline V gene (reference sequence). V lost 5 bases and J lost 6, with 8 bases in between. The CDR3 region has the DNA TGTGCCAGCAGTCTCCCGGGTCAGCCCCAGCATTTT. As protein: CASSLPGQPQHF.

This clonotype was seen repeatedly, ten times or more. In DNA, the CDR3 is TGTGCCAGCAGCCTCCTAGACAGAGGGGACTATGGCTACACCTTC. It encodes CASSLLDRGDYGYTF. The chain recombines TRBV7-9 with TRBJ1-2, with D possibly TRBD1 on 5 matching bases. This CDR3 has 15 amino acids. CDR1 is SEHNR, CDR2 FQNEAQ, per germline (reference sequence). The V gene lost 5 bases and the J gene lost 3 bases, with 16 bases spanning the gap.

This rearrangement joins TRBV30 to TRBJ1-2; possibly TRBD1 for D (5 bases). This CDR3 has 15 residues. The V end was cut by 2 bases, the J end by 1 base, with 14 bases between. CDR1 is GTSNPN and CDR2 is SVGIG in the germline V gene (reference sequence). In nucleotides, the CDR3 is TGTGCCTGGAGTCGCAAGGGACTGATTAACTATGGCTACACCTTC. The encoded protein is CAWSRKGLINYGYTF.

This clonotype was detected many times. This rearrangement joins TRBV4-1 to TRBJ2-1; 8 bases are a match to TRBD1. This CDR3 has 14 amino acids. CDR1 and CDR2 (germline): MGHRA, YSYEKL. V lost 5 bases and J lost 10; bases outside the gene matches: 10. This CDR3 reads CASSYETGAGEQFF. CDR3 coding DNA: TGCGCCAGCAGCTACGAGACAGGGGCTGGGGAGCAGTTCTTC.

At least ten counts were recorded for this clonotype. This rearrangement joins TRBV27 to TRBJ2-6, with D perhaps being TRBD1 or TRBD2 (5 bases each). V shed 6 bases and J shed 4 bases, with 13 bases lying between them. This CDR3 region has 15 residues. Germline loops: CDR1 MNHEY, CDR2 SMNVEV (reference sequence). The CDR3 here is CASSLLGTGANVLTF. Here the CDR3 DNA reads TGTGCCAGCAGCCTCCTAGGGACCGGGGCCAACGTCCTGACTTTC. The complete variable domain, with remaining parts taken from reference TRBV27 and TRBJ2-6, reads EAQVTQNPRYLITVTGKKLTVTCSQNMNHEYMSWYRQDPGLGLRQIYYSMNVEVTDKGDVPEGYKVSRKEKRNFPLILESPSPNQTSLYFCASSLLGTGANVLTFGAGSRLTVL.

This clonotype came up many times. The chain combines TRBV4-1 with TRBJ2-2, with 8 bases aligning to TRBD2. Germline assignment: CDR1 MGHRA and CDR2 YSYEKL. This CDR3 comprises 13 residues. This chain's CDR3 is CGSGATNTGELFF. Here the CDR3 DNA reads TGCGGTAGCGGGGCTACGAACACCGGGGAGCTGTTTTTT.

A few counts support this clonotype. The chain recombines TRBV13 with TRBJ1-1; TRBD1 matches 10 bases. The J segment lost 4 bases and the V segment lost 4 bases, leaving 9 bases of the junction unmatched. The CDR3 consists of 16 residues. In germline, CDR1 is PRHDT, CDR2 FYEKMQ (reference sequence). The CDR3 region is CASSSRDRGSGTEAFF. DNA of the CDR3: TGTGCCAGCAGCTCCCGGGACAGGGGATCGGGCACTGAAGCTTTCTTT.

The sample holds many counts of this clonotype. The chain uses TRBV20-1 and TRBJ2-5; 16 nucleotides align to TRBD2. Germline V gene sequence: CDR1 DFQATT, CDR2 SNEGSKA (reference sequence). V gave up 0 bases and J gave up 0 bases; unmatched junction bases: 7. The CDR3 covers 19 residues. CDR3 sequence: CSARDRGLAGGPDQETQYF. Written as DNA, the CDR3 is TGCAGTGCTAGAGATCGGGGACTAGCGGGAGGGCCGGACCAAGAGACCCAGTACTTC.

V and J are TRBV27 and TRBJ2-5; a possible D gene is TRBD2 (5 bases). Trimming stripped 0 bases from V and 7 bases from J, with 9 bases between. Germline CDR1 is MNHEY and CDR2 is SMNVEV (reference sequence). The CDR3 has 13 residues. DNA for the CDR3: TGTGCCAGCAGTTTATCGCTTGGAGGGACCCAGTACTTC. Protein product: CASSLSLGGTQYF.

The rearrangement joins TRBV5-6 to TRBJ1-5; TRBD1 agrees at 8 bases. With V trimmed by 4 bases and J by 7 bases, 7 bases remained unmatched. The CDR3 totals 14 residues. Germline V gene lookup returns CDR1 SGHDT and CDR2 YYEEEE. CDR3 in amino acids: CASSIGQGGQPQHF. In nucleotides, the CDR3 is TGTGCCAGCAGCATCGGACAGGGCGGCCAGCCCCAGCATTTT.

Only a few counts were recorded for this clonotype. The DNA for the CDR3 is TGTGCCAGCAGCTTGGGGTCGATGGAAAAACTGTTTTTT. It codes for CASSLGSMEKLFF. The V call is TRBV5-6, the J call TRBJ1-4; no reliable D call. Trimming pared 0 bases from V and 8 bases from J, leaving 8 bases between. Germline V gene lookup returns CDR1 SGHDT and CDR2 YYEEEE. This CDR3 contains 13 residues.

This clonotype was observed many times. V gene TRBV19 combines with J gene TRBJ1-1; possibly TRBD1 for D (6 bases). This CDR3 comprises 14 residues. Germline V lookup: CDR1 LNHDA, CDR2 SQIVND (reference sequence). V gave up 3 bases and J gave up 4 bases, with 12 bases separating them. The CDR3, as DNA: TGTGCCAGTAGTATGGGGTGGGGGCCCACTGAAGCTTTCTTT. Encoded protein: CASSMGWGPTEAFF.

This clonotype was counted ten times or more. The chain employs TRBV7-9 and TRBJ1-2; D call uncertain. Germline V gene data show CDR1 as SEHNR and CDR2 as FQNEAQ (reference sequence). V lost 1 base and J 0 bases, leaving 9 bases between the germline ends. The CDR3 covers 15 residues. The CDR3 reads CASSLVNSANYGYTF. CDR3 sequence (DNA): TGTGCCAGCAGCTTAGTGAACAGCGCTAACTATGGCTACACCTTC.

There are many counts of this clonotype. The CDR3 here is CASSQETSGPYEQYF. For the CDR3, the DNA is TGTGCCAGCAGCCAAGAAACTAGCGGTCCCTACGAGCAGTACTTC. The chain joins TRBV4-2 to TRBJ2-7; the match to TRBD2 covers 8 bases. Per germline, CDR1 LGHNA and CDR2 YNFKEQ. The CDR3 covers 15 residues. J gave up 2 bases and V 0 bases, and 3 bases lay outside the gene matches.

This clonotype was recorded at least ten times. This rearrangement joins TRBV3-2 to TRBJ2-2. TRBV3-2 is noted as a pseudogene. The CDR3 spans 12 residues. In DNA, the CDR3 is TGTGCCAGCAGCCAAGTTGGCGGGGAGCTGTTTTTT. It translates to CASSQVGGELFF.

This clonotype was detected ten times or more. This sequence joins TRBV30 and TRBJ2-1; the D is unclear. This CDR3 is built from 12 residues. Germline V CDR1 and CDR2: GTSNPN, SVGIG (reference sequence). Trimming shortened V by 4 bases and J by 7 bases, and 11 bases separated the two germline ends. The CDR3, as DNA: TGTGCCTGGACAGAACCTACAAATGAGCAGTTCTTC. Its translation is CAWTEPTNEQFF. Full variable domain (missing parts from reference TRBV30 and TRBJ2-1): SQTIHQWPATLVQPVGSPLSLECTVEGTSNPNLYWYRQAAGRGLQLLFYSVGIGQISSEVPQNLSASRPQDRQFILSSKKLLLSDSGFYLCAWTEPTNEQFFGPGTRLTVL.

This clonotype was counted a few times. The chain recombines TRBV28 with TRBJ2-2; D may match TRBD1 or TRBD2 (5 bases each). The V and J ends lost 6 bases and 3 bases respectively, with 17 bases between them. Germline CDR1 is MDHEN and CDR2 is SYDVKM. The CDR3 is made up of 16 amino acids. CDR3 in amino acids: CASSYTRDGYTGELFF. The CDR3 bases are TGTGCCAGCAGCTACACCCGGGACGGATACACCGGGGAGCTGTTTTTT.

The table lists this clonotype with many counts. The chain combines TRBV29-1 with TRBJ2-1; D is possibly TRBD2 (6 bases). The germline V gene encodes CDR1 SQVTM and CDR2 ANQGSEA. The CDR3 extends over 13 amino acids. The V end was cut by 5 bases, the J end by 4 bases, with 12 bases between. Written as DNA, the CDR3 is TGCAGCGTTCTCAGACTAGATTACAATGAGCAGTTCTTC. Translated: CSVLRLDYNEQFF.

The chain has TRBV9 and TRBJ1-3, with D tentatively TRBD1 (6 bases). This CDR3 spans 17 amino acids. Germline-derived CDR1 and CDR2 are SGDLS and YYNGEE. V was cut by 4 bases and J by 0 bases, with 17 bases left in between. The CDR3 sequence: CASSPDSWMSSGNTIYF. In nucleotides, the CDR3 is TGTGCCAGCAGCCCGGACAGCTGGATGAGCTCTGGAAACACCATATATTTT.

This clonotype was seen repeatedly, ten times or more. The chain recombines TRBV7-9 with TRBJ2-7; no firm D call. This CDR3 comprises 14 residues. With 5 bases removed from V and 2 bases from J, the gap between germline ends came to 13 bases. CDR1 is SEHNR, CDR2 FQNEAQ, per germline (reference sequence). The CDR3 sequence is CASSPSKGAYEQYF. CDR3 in DNA: TGTGCCAGCAGCCCATCTAAAGGAGCCTACGAGCAGTACTTC.